The next 4 T cell receptor beta chains were all read from a single sample in a study of glioma-infiltrating T cells after dendritic cell vaccination. TCRdb's table, derived via immunoSEQ multiplex PCR, lists solely in-frame clones and lacks some. The profile shows tens of thousands of clones, less than 85% of them singletons. Sequences were derived from blood, sampled before dendritic cell vaccination. All receptors come from a human donor with glioblastoma.

This rearrangement joins TRBV7-2 to TRBJ2-1; no clear D gene. The CDR3 has 17 residues. Germline values: CDR1 SGHTA, CDR2 FQGNSA. V lost 5 bases, J lost 3 bases, and 20 bases lay in between. The CDR3 region is CASSQPRSRDDYNEQFF. The DNA of the CDR3 is TGTGCCAGCAGCCAACCACGGTCCCGAGATGACTACAATGAGCAGTTCTTC.

The chain is built from TRBV27 and TRBJ2-7, with D tentatively TRBD2 (6 bases). Trimming took off 3 bases at V and 7 bases at J, with 10 bases between the two ends. The germline CDR1 and CDR2 sequences are MNHEY and SMNVEV (reference sequence). The CDR3 is 12 amino acids. The CDR3 DNA follows: TGTGCCAGCAGTTTGGAGGGCAGGGAGCAGTACTTC. Translation gives CASSLEGREQYF.

This chain joins TRBV7-3 and TRBJ2-5; D is perhaps TRBD1 (6 bases). Germline V gives CDR1 SGHTA, CDR2 FQGTGA. CDR3 length: 15 residues. Trimming stripped 5 bases from V and 5 bases from J, with 18 bases between. Here the CDR3 DNA reads TGTGCCAGCAGCGAAAAATCTGGGGGCAGGGAGACCCAGTACTTC. This translates into CASSEKSGGRETQYF.

This clone was seen a handful of times. CDR3 bases: TGTGCCAGCAGCTTTCTGAGCGGGGACTCCTACGAGCAGTACTTC. Amino acid sequence: CASSFLSGDSYEQYF. The chain recombines TRBV5-6 with TRBJ2-7; 7 bases match TRBD2. V lost 2 bases, J lost 0 bases, and 5 bases stayed unmatched. Germline CDR1 and CDR2: SGHDT and YYEEEE. The CDR3 consists of 15 residues.